The 3 T cell receptor beta chains below were found in one sample sequenced in a study of T cell changes during pregnancy in multiple sclerosis. TCRdb keeps only in-frame clones here, not all; method: immunoSEQ multiplex PCR. Of around 56,000 clones in the sample, 92% were seen once. The sample here was peripheral blood, taken in the third trimester of pregnancy. The receptors were sampled from a female donor in good health, enrolled as a control in a pregnancy study.

The V and J genes are TRBV6-5 and TRBJ1-2; D not certain. The CDR3 extends over 12 amino acids. Between the trimmed V and J ends, which lost 4 bases and 4 bases, there was a span of 7 bases. CDR1 and CDR2 from the germline V gene are MNHEY and SVGAGI. CDR3 in amino acids: CASSSQIYGYTF. CDR3 nucleotides: TGTGCCAGCAGTTCACAGATCTATGGCTACACCTTC.

The gene calls are TRBV14 and TRBJ2-1, with 16 bases aligning to TRBD2. Germline V gives CDR1 SGHDN, CDR2 FVKESK. J lost 7 bases, V lost 1 base, and 25 bases had no gene match. The CDR3 has 24 residues. The CDR3 spells CASSQARNRSPGLAGGGRGNEQFF. CDR3 bases: TGTGCCAGCAGCCAAGCCCGAAACCGGTCACCGGGACTAGCGGGGGGGGGACGGGGGAATGAGCAGTTCTTC.

This clone has a single count. The chain joins TRBV6-5 to TRBJ1-5; D is perhaps TRBD1 (6 bases). This CDR3 contains 14 residues. Germline loops: CDR1 MNHEY, CDR2 SVGAGI. V was shortened by 6 bases and J by 8 bases, with 17 bases between the two germline ends. CDR3 nucleotides: TGTGCCAGCAGCCGCGGACAGAGGATCGAGCCCCAGCATTTT. Its translation: CASSRGQRIEPQHF.